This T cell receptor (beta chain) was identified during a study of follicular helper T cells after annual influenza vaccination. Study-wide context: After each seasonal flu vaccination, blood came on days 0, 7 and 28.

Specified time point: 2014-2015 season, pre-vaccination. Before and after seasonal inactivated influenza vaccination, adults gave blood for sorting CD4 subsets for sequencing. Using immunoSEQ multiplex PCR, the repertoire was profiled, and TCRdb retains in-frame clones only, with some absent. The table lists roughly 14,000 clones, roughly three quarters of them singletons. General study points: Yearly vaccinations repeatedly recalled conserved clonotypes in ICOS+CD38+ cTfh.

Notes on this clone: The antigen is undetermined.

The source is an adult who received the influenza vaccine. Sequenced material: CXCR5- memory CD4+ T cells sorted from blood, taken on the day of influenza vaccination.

The CDR3 here is CAIRGGQGKAQETQYF. CDR3 DNA sequence: TGTGCCATCAGGGGGGGACAGGGAAAAGCACAAGAGACCCAGTACTTC. This chain uses TRBV10-3 with TRBJ2-5, with 9 bases lining up with TRBD1. Germline V CDR1 and CDR2: ENHRY, SYGVKD. With 6 bases clipped from V and 2 bases from J, the junction kept 10 bases outside the gene matches. The CDR3 has 16 amino acids.